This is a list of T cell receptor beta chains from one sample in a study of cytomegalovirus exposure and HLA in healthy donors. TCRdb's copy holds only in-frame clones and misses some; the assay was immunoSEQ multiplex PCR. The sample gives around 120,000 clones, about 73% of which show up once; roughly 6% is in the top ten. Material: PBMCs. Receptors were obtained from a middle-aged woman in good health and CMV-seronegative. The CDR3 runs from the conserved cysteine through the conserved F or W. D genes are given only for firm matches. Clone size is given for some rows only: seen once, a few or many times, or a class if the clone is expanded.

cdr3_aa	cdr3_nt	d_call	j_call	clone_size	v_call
CATPATGGSYEQYF	TGTGCCACCCCGGCGACAGGGGGCTCCTACGAGCAGTACTTC	TRBD1	TRBJ2-7	NA	TRBV10-3
CASSSTGGNQETQYF	TGCGCCAGCAGCTCGACGGGAGGGAACCAAGAGACCCAGTACTTC	TRBD2	TRBJ2-5	NA	TRBV5-1
CASGRGGVSGELFF	TGTGCCAGCGGGAGAGGGGGAGTATCCGGGGAGCTGTTTTTT	NA	TRBJ2-2	once	TRBV9
CASSPAGLRAKNIQYF	TGTGCCAGCAGCCCGGCGGGACTGAGAGCCAAAAACATTCAGTACTTC	NA	TRBJ2-4	NA	TRBV5-4
CASSPRIAGSTDTQYF	TGTGCCAGCAGCCCGCGTATAGCGGGGTCCACAGATACGCAGTATTTT	TRBD2	TRBJ2-3	NA	TRBV7-9
CASSTSTSGPRGEQYF	TGTGCCAGCAGCACCTCGACTAGCGGGCCACGGGGCGAGCAGTACTTC	TRBD2	TRBJ2-7	NA	TRBV7-9
CASRPGHSSYEQYF	TGTGCCAGCAGACCGGGACATAGCTCCTACGAGCAGTACTTC	NA	TRBJ2-7	few	TRBV6-6
CASSLGTSGFSYEQYF	TGTGCCAGCAGCTTAGGGACTAGCGGGTTTTCCTACGAGCAGTACTTC	TRBD2	TRBJ2-7	NA	TRBV7-9
CASSLTASGTYGEQYF	TGCGCCAGCAGCTTGACGGCTAGCGGTACCTACGGGGAGCAGTACTTC	TRBD2	TRBJ2-7	NA	TRBV5-1
CASSPRTVREDTEAFF	TGTGCCAGCTCACCGAGGACAGTGCGGGAGGACACTGAAGCTTTCTTT	NA	TRBJ1-1	NA	TRBV18
CASSQDWSYEQYF	TGTGCCAGCAGCCAGGACTGGTCCTACGAGCAGTACTTC	NA	TRBJ2-7	NA	TRBV7-9
CSSSFGGTEAFF	TGTTCCAGCAGCTTCGGGGGGACTGAAGCTTTCTTT	NA	TRBJ1-1	NA	TRBV7-9
CASSQGIGRSTYEQYF	TGTGCCAGCAGCCAGGGGATCGGGAGAAGCACCTACGAGCAGTACTTC	NA	TRBJ2-7	NA	TRBV4-2
CASSPGGQNEKLFF	TGTGCCAGCTCACCAGGGGGACAGAATGAAAAACTGTTTTTT	TRBD1	TRBJ1-4	NA	TRBV18
CASSSGQGRYNEQFF	TGTGCCAGCAGCTCCGGACAGGGGCGTTACAATGAGCAGTTCTTC	TRBD1	TRBJ2-1	NA	TRBV9
CASRSGSMGANEQFF	TGTGCCAGTAGGTCGGGATCCATGGGGGCCAATGAGCAGTTCTTC	NA	TRBJ2-1	few	TRBV19
CASSFGQGNYEQYF	TGTGCCAGCAGTTTTGGACAGGGGAACTACGAGCAGTACTTC	TRBD1	TRBJ2-7	NA	TRBV5-6
CASSSTGQSEQFF	TGCGCCAGCAGCTCGACAGGGCAGAGTGAGCAGTTCTTC	TRBD1	TRBJ2-1	NA	TRBV5-1
CAITGTGGWNEQFF	TGTGCCATCACGGGGACAGGGGGCTGGAATGAGCAGTTCTTC	TRBD1	TRBJ2-1	NA	TRBV10-3
CASSEAGTSYEQFF	TGTGCCAGCAGTGAAGCCGGGACTAGCTATGAGCAGTTCTTC	TRBD2	TRBJ2-1	few	TRBV6-1
CASSYDHGQEAFF	TGTGCCAGCAGTTATGATCATGGGCAGGAAGCTTTCTTT	NA	TRBJ1-1	NA	TRBV6-5
CASSFSSGSYEQYF	TGTGCCAGTAGTTTTTCTAGCGGGAGTTACGAGCAGTACTTC	TRBD2	TRBJ2-7	NA	TRBV19
CASSERFLQWRTRQETQYF	TGTGCCAGCAGTGAAAGGTTTCTGCAGTGGCGGACTCGCCAAGAGACCCAGTACTTC	NA	TRBJ2-5	NA	TRBV6-1
CASSLPSVVSPLHF	TGTGCCAGCAGCTTGCCCTCAGTGGTGTCACCCCTCCACTTT	NA	TRBJ1-6	NA	TRBV7-8
CASSLSEVSTDTQYF	TGCGCCAGCAGCCTCAGCGAGGTTAGCACAGATACGCAGTATTTT	NA	TRBJ2-3	once	TRBV4-1
CASSDEEGSRYGYTF	TGTGCCAGCAGTGACGAAGAGGGCAGTAGATATGGCTACACCTTC	NA	TRBJ1-2	NA	TRBV25-1
CATSNSLSYEQYF	TGTGCCACCAGCAATTCTCTATCCTACGAGCAGTACTTC	NA	TRBJ2-7	NA	TRBV15
CASSRQGPWEKLFF	TGTGCCAGCAGCCGACAGGGTCCGTGGGAAAAACTGTTTTTT	TRBD1	TRBJ1-4	NA	TRBV5-6
CASSFIRNTGELFF	TGTGCCAGCAGTTTTATCCGGAACACCGGGGAGCTGTTTTTT	NA	TRBJ2-2	few	TRBV27
CASSPRKGVTVLEQFF	TGTGCCAGCAGCCCACGGAAAGGGGTGACTGTTTTGGAGCAGTTCTTC	NA	TRBJ2-1	NA	TRBV11-3
CASSPQSGELFF	TGTGCCAGCTCACCTCAATCCGGGGAGCTGTTTTTT	NA	TRBJ2-2	NA	TRBV18
CASSVVGGAGLFNEKLFF	TGTGCCAGCAGTGTCGTGGGTGGGGCAGGGCTTTTTAATGAAAAACTGTTTTTT	NA	TRBJ1-4	NA	TRBV28
CASSQDPGLANTGELFF	TGCGCCAGCAGCCAGGACCCGGGACTAGCGAACACCGGGGAGCTGTTTTTT	TRBD2	TRBJ2-2	NA	TRBV4-1
CASSPEEGAGFQYF	TGTGCCAGCAGCCCAGAGGAGGGGGCAGGTTTTCAGTACTTC	NA	TRBJ2-4	NA	TRBV7-2
CASSSSGKAYEQYF	TGTGCCAGCAGCAGTAGCGGGAAAGCATACGAGCAGTACTTC	TRBD2	TRBJ2-7	NA	TRBV11-3
CASTTSGTGLKTQYF	TGTGCCAGCACAACATCCGGGACAGGGCTGAAGACCCAGTACTTC	TRBD1	TRBJ2-5	NA	TRBV28
CASSLAGDEQYF	TGTGCCAGCAGCTTGGCGGGAGACGAGCAGTACTTC	NA	TRBJ2-7	NA	TRBV5-4
CASSVGGGPATYNEQFF	TGTGCCAGCAGCGTAGGGGGGGGACCCGCCACCTACAATGAGCAGTTCTTC	TRBD2	TRBJ2-1	NA	TRBV9
CASSPGRETEAFF	TGTGCCAGCTCACCGGGCAGGGAAACTGAAGCTTTCTTT	NA	TRBJ1-1	NA	TRBV18
CASSYRGQGGSPLHF	TGTGCCAGCAGTTACCGTGGACAGGGAGGTTCACCCCTCCACTTT	TRBD1	TRBJ1-6	NA	TRBV6-5
CASSHGTRSFNEQFF	TGCGCCAGCAGCCACGGGACTAGGAGTTTCAATGAGCAGTTCTTC	TRBD2	TRBJ2-1	NA	TRBV10-2
CASSKDGQNTEAFF	TGCGCCAGCAGCAAGGACGGACAGAACACTGAAGCTTTCTTT	NA	TRBJ1-1	once	TRBV5-1
CASSSQGSTEAFF	TGCGCCAGCAGCTCACAGGGTAGCACTGAAGCTTTCTTT	NA	TRBJ1-1	few	TRBV5-1
CASSLQANYGYTF	TGTGCCAGCAGTTTACAGGCTAACTATGGCTACACCTTC	NA	TRBJ1-2	NA	TRBV27
CASSLGGLAGGYEQFF	TGTGCCAGCAGCTTGGGAGGACTAGCGGGAGGGTATGAGCAGTTCTTC	TRBD2	TRBJ2-1	NA	TRBV7-2
CASSGTALQETQYF	TGTGCCAGCAGCGGGACAGCCCTACAAGAGACCCAGTACTTC	TRBD1	TRBJ2-5	NA	TRBV6-1
CASTPGQGIYEQYF	TGTGCCAGCACCCCGGGACAGGGCATCTACGAGCAGTACTTC	TRBD1	TRBJ2-7	few	TRBV28
CASSLVSQEQFF	TGTGCCAGCAGCTTAGTATCACAGGAGCAGTTCTTC	NA	TRBJ2-1	NA	TRBV7-9
CASSQETYNEQFF	TGTGCCAGCAGCCAGGAGACGTACAATGAGCAGTTCTTC	NA	TRBJ2-1	NA	TRBV14
CASSARTGGIGVAGELFF	TGTGCCAGCAGTGCGCGGACAGGGGGAATCGGTGTCGCCGGGGAGCTGTTTTTT	TRBD1	TRBJ2-2	NA	TRBV2
CASSVGASSYNEQFF	TGTGCCAGCAGCGTAGGGGCGTCTTCCTACAATGAGCAGTTCTTC	NA	TRBJ2-1	NA	TRBV9
CASTRDRVTDTQYF	TGTGCCAGCACCAGGGACAGAGTCACAGATACGCAGTATTTT	TRBD1	TRBJ2-3	NA	TRBV28
CASSDPFGTTHHDEQYF	TGCGCCAGCAGTGACCCCTTCGGGACTACCCACCATGACGAGCAGTACTTC	TRBD2	TRBJ2-7	few	TRBV10-2
CASSLGGRADNEQFF	TGCGCCAGCAGCTTGGGTGGGAGGGCTGACAATGAGCAGTTCTTC	TRBD2	TRBJ2-1	NA	TRBV5-1
CASSVGGTGELFF	TGTGCCAGCAGTGTCGGGGGGACCGGGGAGCTGTTTTTT	TRBD2	TRBJ2-2	NA	TRBV6-4
CASRVAGGTYEQYF	TGCGCCAGCAGAGTAGCGGGAGGTACTTACGAGCAGTACTTC	TRBD2	TRBJ2-7	NA	TRBV10-1
CASSWSGLRTDTQYF	TGCGCCAGCAGCTGGTCGGGACTTCGCACAGATACGCAGTATTTT	NA	TRBJ2-3	NA	TRBV5-1